The TCR beta chain described here comes from a study of blood T cell repertoires in COVID-19. As for the study in general: Donors in the United States, Italy and Spain gave samples during acute or convalescent COVID-19. PBMCs, B-cell-depleted T cells, or T cells provided the cDNA or gDNA that made up the material.

With 4 bases clipped from V and 3 bases from J, the junction kept 2 bases outside the gene matches. The CDR3 is 14 amino acids. CDR1 SGHTA and CDR2 FQGTGA come from the germline V gene. In the original processing: Nucleated cell number was recorded as an estimate derived from reference gene primer amplification. Here immunoSEQ multiplex PCR was the method, and the copy in TCRdb shows in-frame clones only, minus some. That table supplies the V and J calls and clone size; D and trimming were determined from the DNA. The data show about 200,000 clones, with roughly four fifths seen just once and roughly 12% held by the top ten.

This sequence originates from a man between 50 and 59 years old who had recovered from COVID-19. Sequencing was done on a sample of peripheral blood. The chain combines TRBV7-3 with TRBJ2-5, with 10 bases aligning to TRBD2. DNA for the CDR3: TGTGCCAGCAGCTCAGGACTAGCGGAAGAGACCCAGTACTTC. Translated, it gives CASSSGLAEETQYF. Filled out from reference TRBV7-3 and TRBJ2-5, the complete variable domain reads GAGVSQTPSNKVTEKGKYVELRCDPISGHTALYWYRQSLGQGPEFLIYFQGTGAADDSGLPNDRFFAVRPEGSVSTLKIQRTERGDSAVYLCASSSGLAEETQYFGPGTRLLVL.